This is a list of T cell receptor beta chains from one sample in a study of molecular identifiers for immune sequencing clone quantification. TCRdb passed the PCR reads through MiXCR, listing each CDR3 protein once. In the table there are about 640,000 distinct CDR3 sequences, about 20% of which are singletons. Sequences were obtained from naive CD8+ T cells from blood, with Jurkat cell RNA spiked in. These receptors all stem from a human donor in good health. Some libraries in this study had Jurkat cell RNA spiked in. The CDR3 runs from the conserved cysteine through the conserved F or W. Each record gives: J gene, V gene, clone size, D gene, CDR3 DNA, CDR3 protein. A D gene is named only where the DNA matches it firmly. Some rows mark clone size as missing; the rest say once, few, many or name a class of expanded clone.

TRBJ2-7 TRBV7-6 few NA TGTGCCAGCAGCGGGCGAGTGGGTCACTCCTACGAGCAGTACTTC CASSGRVGHSYEQYF
TRBJ1-2 TRBV27 NA NA TGTGCCAGCAGTTCTCTCCCTAATAACTATGGCTACACCTTC CASSSLPNNYGYTF
TRBJ2-3 TRBV29-1 many TRBD1 TGCAGCGTCGTTAGGACAGGGACACTGTCTACAGATACGCAGTATTTT CSVVRTGTLSTDTQYF
TRBJ2-7 TRBV7-9 NA NA TGTGCCAGCAGCCCAGATACTAGTGACTACGAGCAGTACTTC CASSPDTSDYEQYF
TRBJ1-2 TRBV5-1 NA NA TGCGCCAGCAGCTTCGGGACGGAGTATGGCTACACCTTC CASSFGTEYGYTF
TRBJ2-1 TRBV4-3 NA TRBD1 TGCGCCAGCAGCCAATATACAGGGGGCGGCTACAATGAGCAGTTCTTC CASSQYTGGGYNEQFF
TRBJ1-4 TRBV4-1 many NA TGCGCCAGCAGCCCGATTCCGGCGGCAACTAATGAAAAACTGTTTTTT CASSPIPAATNEKLFF
TRBJ1-1 TRBV7-9 many NA TGTGCCAGCAGCTTAGTTCTCGGGAACACTGAAGCTTTCTTT CASSLVLGNTEAFF
TRBJ2-2 TRBV29-1 few TRBD1 TGCAGCGTTGAATTGGGGACAGGGGTTCTCGGGGAGCTGTTTTTT CSVELGTGVLGELFF
TRBJ2-3 TRBV10-1 many NA TGCGCCAGTTCGGACATTAGCACAGATACGCAGTATTTT CASSDISTDTQYF
TRBJ1-1 TRBV4-3 NA NA TGCGCCAGCAGCCAAGTCCGGGGACAGAACACTGAAGCTTTCTTT CASSQVRGQNTEAFF
TRBJ2-2 TRBV7-9 NA NA TGTGCCAGCAGCCACACCAGTACCACGAGGGGGGACGCCGGGGAGCTGTTTTTT CASSHTSTTRGDAGELFF
TRBJ2-1 TRBV7-9 few NA TGTGCCAGCAGCTTAGATGGGCTTCATGAGCAGTTCTTC CASSLDGLHEQFF
TRBJ1-2 TRBV14 few NA TGTGCCAGCAGCCAAGACGCGCGGAGACCGAACTATGGCTACACCTTC CASSQDARRPNYGYTF
TRBJ2-7 TRBV6-2/TRBV6-3 NA TRBD2 TGTGCCAGCAGCCTGACTAGCGGGAAGTCCTACGAGCAGTACTTC CASSLTSGKSYEQYF
TRBJ1-5 TRBV10-1 NA NA TGCGCCAGCAGTGAGTTTCGAAAGAGGCATCAGCCCCAGCATTTT CASSEFRKRHQPQHF
TRBJ2-7 TRBV4-1 few NA TGCGCCAGCAGCCAGGGGGGACATCTCGAGCAGTACTTC CASSQGGHLEQYF